This TCR beta chain appears in the sequencing data of a study of blood T cell repertoires in COVID-19. Looking at the study overall: Whether acute or convalescent, the COVID-19 samples came from the United States, Italy and Spain. PBMCs, B-cell-depleted T cells, or T cells were the source of the cDNA or gDNA that made up the material.

The germline V gene has CDR1 KGHSH and CDR2 LQKENI. Trimming took 3 bases from V and 9 from J; bases not matched to a gene: 2. The CDR3 spans 12 residues. Only in-frame clones appear in the TCRdb table, and some are missing; sequencing was by immunoSEQ multiplex PCR. The sample contains about 87,000 clones, roughly 91% of which appear only once. The sample consisted of peripheral blood. The chain couples TRBV18 to TRBJ2-1; 7 positions agree with TRBD2. This TCR came from a woman at least 80 years old with acute or convalescent COVID-19. The CDR3, as DNA: TGTGCCAGCTCACCCGGGGGGATTGAGCAGTTCTTC. This codes for CASSPGGIEQFF.